Sequencing of this T cell receptor (beta chain) was carried out in a study of T cells in Graves' hyperthyroidism and ophthalmopathy. What was amplified from RNA transcripts were TCR beta CDR3 regions. The study used the HTBI primer set for a first-round RT-PCR of the TCR CDR3. A single record per CDR3 protein comes from TCRdb applying MiXCR to the multiplex PCR reads. The data show approximately 420,000 distinct CDR3 sequences, with 14% to 15% seen just once and about 31% held by the top ten. This clonotype showed up many times. With 2 bases clipped from V and 2 bases from J, the junction kept 3 bases outside the gene matches. Germline lookup yields CDR1 KGHSH and CDR2 LQKENI. This CDR3 spans 15 amino acids.

The specimen sequenced was blood. The chain recombines TRBV18 with TRBJ2-7; the match to TRBD2 covers 10 bases. This receptor was taken from a woman in her twenties or thirties with Graves' hyperthyroidism. The CDR3 sequence: CASSPRLAGTYEQYF. CDR3 nucleotides: TGTGCCAGCTCACCAAGACTAGCGGGTACCTACGAGCAGTACTTC.